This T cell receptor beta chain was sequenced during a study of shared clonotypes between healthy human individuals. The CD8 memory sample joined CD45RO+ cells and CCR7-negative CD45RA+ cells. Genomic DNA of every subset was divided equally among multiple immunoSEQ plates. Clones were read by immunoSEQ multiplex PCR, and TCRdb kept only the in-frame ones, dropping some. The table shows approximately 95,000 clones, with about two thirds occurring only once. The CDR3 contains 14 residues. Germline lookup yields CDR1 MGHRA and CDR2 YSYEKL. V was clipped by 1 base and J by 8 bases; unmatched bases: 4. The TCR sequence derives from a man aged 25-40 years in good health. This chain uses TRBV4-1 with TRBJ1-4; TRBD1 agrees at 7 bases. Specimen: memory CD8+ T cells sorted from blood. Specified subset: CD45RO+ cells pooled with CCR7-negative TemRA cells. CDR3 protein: CASSQAQGSEKLFF. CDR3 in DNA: TGCGCCAGCAGCCAAGCACAGGGGTCCGAAAAACTGTTTTTT.